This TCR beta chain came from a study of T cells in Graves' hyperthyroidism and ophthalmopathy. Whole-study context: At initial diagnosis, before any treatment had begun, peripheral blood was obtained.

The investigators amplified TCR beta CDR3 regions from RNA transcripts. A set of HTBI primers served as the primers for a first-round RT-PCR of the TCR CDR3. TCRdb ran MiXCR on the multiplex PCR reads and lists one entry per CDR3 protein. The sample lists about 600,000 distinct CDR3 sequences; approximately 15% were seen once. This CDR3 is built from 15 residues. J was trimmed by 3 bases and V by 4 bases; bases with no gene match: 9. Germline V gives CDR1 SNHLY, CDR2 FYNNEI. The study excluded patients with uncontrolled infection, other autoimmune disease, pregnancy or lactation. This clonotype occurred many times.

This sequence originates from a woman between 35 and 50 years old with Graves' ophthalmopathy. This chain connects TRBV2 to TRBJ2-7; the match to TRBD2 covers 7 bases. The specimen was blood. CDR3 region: CASSVLPGGNYEQYF. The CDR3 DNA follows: TGTGCCAGCAGTGTTTTACCGGGAGGTAACTACGAGCAGTACTTC.